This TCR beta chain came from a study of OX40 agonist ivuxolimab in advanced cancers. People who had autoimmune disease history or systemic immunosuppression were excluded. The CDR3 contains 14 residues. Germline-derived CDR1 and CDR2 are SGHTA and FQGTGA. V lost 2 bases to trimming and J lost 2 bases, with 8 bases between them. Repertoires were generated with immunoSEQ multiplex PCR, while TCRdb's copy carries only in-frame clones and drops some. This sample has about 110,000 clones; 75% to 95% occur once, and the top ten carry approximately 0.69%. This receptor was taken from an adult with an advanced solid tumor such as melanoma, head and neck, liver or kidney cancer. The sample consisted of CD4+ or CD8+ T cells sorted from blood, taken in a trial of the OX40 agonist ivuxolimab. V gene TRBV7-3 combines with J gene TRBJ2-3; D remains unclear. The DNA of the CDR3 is TGTGCCAGCAGCTTACGCCAATCCACAGATACGCAGTATTTT. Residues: CASSLRQSTDTQYF.